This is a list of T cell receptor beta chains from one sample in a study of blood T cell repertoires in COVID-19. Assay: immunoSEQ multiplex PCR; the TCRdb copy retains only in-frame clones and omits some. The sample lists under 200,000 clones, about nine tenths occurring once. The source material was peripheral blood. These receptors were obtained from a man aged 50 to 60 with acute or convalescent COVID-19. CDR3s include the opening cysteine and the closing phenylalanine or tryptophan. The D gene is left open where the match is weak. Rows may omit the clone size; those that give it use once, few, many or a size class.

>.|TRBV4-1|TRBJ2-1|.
CASSQGQGHYNEQFF
TGCGCCAGCAGCCAAGGTCAGGGGCACTACAATGAGCAGTTCTTC
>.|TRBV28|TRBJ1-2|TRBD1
CASSTGQGRAGYTF
TGTGCCAGCAGTACGGGACAGGGGAGAGCTGGCTACACCTTC
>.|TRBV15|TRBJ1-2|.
CATSTDHYGYTF
TGTGCCACCAGCACAGACCATTATGGCTACACCTTC
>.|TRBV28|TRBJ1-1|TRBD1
CASRGQGWITEAFF
TGTGCCAGCAGGGGACAGGGTTGGATCACTGAAGCTTTCTTT
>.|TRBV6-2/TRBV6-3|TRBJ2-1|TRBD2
CASSKSGRANYNEQFF
TGTGCCAGCAGCAAAAGCGGGAGGGCTAACTACAATGAGCAGTTCTTC
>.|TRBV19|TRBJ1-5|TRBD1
CASSIGPLRGGRVQPQHF
TGTGCCAGTAGTATCGGTCCCTTAAGAGGGGGCAGGGTTCAGCCCCAGCATTTT
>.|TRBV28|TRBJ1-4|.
CASSLLGVGKLFF
TGTGCCAGCAGTCTCCTCGGGGTTGGAAAACTGTTTTTT
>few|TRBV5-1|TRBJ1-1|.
CASSFLTNTEAFF
TGCGCCAGCAGCTTTCTAACGAACACTGAAGCTTTCTTT
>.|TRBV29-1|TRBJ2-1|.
CSVPQGSYYNEQFF
TGCAGCGTTCCCCAGGGGTCCTACTACAATGAGCAGTTCTTC
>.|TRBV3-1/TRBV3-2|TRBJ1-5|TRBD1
CASSPGTVNQPQHF
TGTGCCAGCAGCCCCGGGACAGTTAATCAGCCCCAGCATTTT
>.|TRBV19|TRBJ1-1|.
CASSISGVLNTEAFF
TGTGCCAGTAGTATATCAGGGGTCCTGAACACTGAAGCTTTCTTT
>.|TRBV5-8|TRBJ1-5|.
CASSLGEVQHF
TGTGCCAGCAGCTTGGGGGAGGTCCAGCATTTT
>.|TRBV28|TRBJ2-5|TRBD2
CASSPLAGFQETQYF
TGTGCCAGCAGCCCGCTAGCGGGGTTCCAAGAGACCCAGTACTTC
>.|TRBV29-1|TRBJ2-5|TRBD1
CSIPRGAGGETQYF
TGCAGCATCCCGAGAGGGGCAGGGGGAGAGACCCAGTACTTC
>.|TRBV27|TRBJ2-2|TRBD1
CASSSGQEVFTGELFF
TGTGCCAGCAGTTCCGGACAGGAGGTTTTTACCGGGGAGCTGTTTTTT
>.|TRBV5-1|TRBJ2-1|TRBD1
CASSLARTGWHNEQFF
TGCGCCAGCAGCTTGGCCCGGACAGGGTGGCACAATGAGCAGTTCTTC
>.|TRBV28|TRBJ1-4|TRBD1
CASSRQGRGKLFF
TGTGCCAGCAGCCGACAGGGGAGGGGAAAACTGTTTTTT
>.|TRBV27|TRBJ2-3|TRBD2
CASSPRGGRGSTDTQYF
TGTGCCAGCAGTCCCCGGGGCGGGAGGGGTAGCACAGATACGCAGTATTTT
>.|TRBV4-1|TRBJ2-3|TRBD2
CASSQGPGLAGGFTDTQYF
TGCGCCAGCAGCCAGGGACCGGGACTAGCGGGGGGTTTCACAGATACGCAGTATTTT
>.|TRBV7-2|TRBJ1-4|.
CASSIDSRTSKGEKLFF
TGTGCCAGCAGCATCGACTCAAGGACTTCAAAAGGGGAAAAACTGTTTTTT
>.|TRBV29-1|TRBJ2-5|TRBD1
CSVLDRGLHGTQYF
TGCAGCGTCCTGGACAGGGGGCTCCACGGGACCCAGTACTTC
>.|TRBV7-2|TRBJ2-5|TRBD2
CASSKRRKLAGGNETQYF
TGTGCCAGCAGCAAACGCCGGAAATTAGCGGGGGGGAATGAGACCCAGTACTTC
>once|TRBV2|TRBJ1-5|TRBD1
CASGGQGGQPQHF
TGTGCCAGCGGGGGACAGGGTGGTCAGCCCCAGCATTTT
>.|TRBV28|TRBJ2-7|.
CASSSSGLSSYEQYF
TGTGCCAGCAGTTCATCGGGACTGAGCTCCTACGAGCAGTACTTC